This T cell receptor beta chain is from a study of blood T cell repertoires in COVID-19 (dated by TCRdb to about 2020). Turning to the overall study: Samples from collaborators originated in the United States, Italy and Spain and spanned both the acute and convalescent phases of COVID-19. The sample metadata nearly always contained a de-identified subject ID, COVID-19 status, age in years and sex. The samples were drawn from the first 160 participants of the ongoing ImmuneRACE study and from 1,254 subjects provided by 6 global collaborators. The repertoires were released in a freely available public database meant as a resource for research on the immune response to SARS-CoV-2. Where available, HLA class I and class II types were obtained from metadata supplied by the sample provider rather than from assay-based typing. The dataset comprised deeply sampled blood TCRbeta repertoires from subjects exposed to, actively infected with, or recovered from COVID-19. The material from the prospective study consisted of cDNA or gDNA derived from T cells, B-cell-depleted T cells, or PBMCs.

Collaborating institutions collected whole blood in K2EDTA tubes following their own protocols. Collaborator samples were shipped for TCRbeta analysis as frozen whole blood, isolated PBMCs, or DNA extracted from either sample type. V drops 0 bases and J drops 0 bases, leaving 6 bases in between. The CDR3, from cysteine to phenylalanine, totals 15 residues. Left in the record is the CDR3 DNA by itself, 45 bases read in frame from the first base. The germline V gene yields LGHNA for CDR1 and YSLEER for CDR2. TCRbeta CDR3 regions were amplified from genomic DNA by means of the immunoSEQ Assay, a bias-controlled multiplex PCR. The authors' pipeline ran thus. Within the assay, amplification of reference gene primers was used to estimate how many nucleated cells each sample contained. To quantify the absolute abundance of each unique TCRbeta CDR3 rearrangement, sequence reads were collapsed and filtered. For each sample, productive Simpson clonality was calculated as the square root of Simpson's diversity index over productive rearrangements. Not all clones reach the TCRdb copy of this immuneACCESS table, which keeps in-frame sequences only. Checked studies attribute under half of the gap to unresolved V genes and leave the rest unexplained. That table gives V, J and clone size, and the DNA gave D and trimming. Here the sample has just under 40,000 clones; over 75% occur a single time. The leading ten clones occupy over 8.5% of the sample.

Of note for this clone: Its antigen is not yet known. Base qualities are not provided; no much larger clone lies one nucleotide away.

Summary of the overall study and its limitations: The amount of clinical and demographic metadata varied by source and participant and was provided uncurated.

Here the chain combines TRBV4-3 and TRBJ2-1; no D gene can be assigned with confidence. The sequence came from a human donor in a cohort sampled during active COVID-19. The sequenced material came from peripheral blood. The CDR3 reads as follows: CASSQDTPSYNEQFF. The nucleotide sequence reads as follows: TGCGCCAGCAGCCAAGATACTCCCTCCTACAATGAGCAGTTCTTC.